These 2 T cell receptor beta chains were sequenced from one sample in a study of tumor-infiltrating lymphocytes in primary liver carcinoma. Starting from 500 ng of total RNA, TCR beta cDNA was produced with a primer in the constant region. Investigators got TCR beta libraries out of three nested multiplex PCR rounds, done with slightly modified ARM-PCR. The first two PCR rounds used TRBV1-TRBV30 primers with a Cbeta primer, approximately 9 cycles each. In TCRdb, the multiplex PCR reads were re-called with MiXCR into one record per CDR3 protein. The profile shows about 33,000 distinct CDR3 sequences, approximately 80% of them singletons. Scientists recovered RNA and DNA together from around 20-30 mg of unsorted bulk tissue. The sample was liver tumor tissue from sampling region 5. The subset was: tumor region T5, tumor centre. Source of these receptors: a man aged 35-49 years with primary liver carcinoma and hepatitis B virus infection.

This chain links TRBV11-2 with TRBJ2-3, with D uncertain. The J call could be wrong; TRBJ1-5 is a better fit for the DNA end. The germline CDR1 and CDR2 sequences are SGHAT and FQNNGV. The CDR3 loop spans 17 amino acids. The CDR3 coding sequence is TGTGCCAGCAGCCTAATAGCGGGAGGGTCTAACACATATATGCAGCATTTT. Encoded protein: CASSLIAGGSNTYMQHF.

The rearrangement uses TRBV6-1 and TRBJ1-3; the D gene is possibly TRBD1 (6 bases). Germline CDR1 and CDR2: MNHNS and SASEGT. The V gene lost 9 bases and the J gene lost 6 bases, with 24 bases spanning the gap. This CDR3 spans 16 amino acids. The CDR3 DNA sequence: TGTGCCAGTAGTAGCCCGGGGAGGGGGAGGATAAACACCATATATTTT. The encoded protein is CASSSPGRGRINTIYF.